Given below is one TCR beta chain in context. What it binds is not known. A much larger clone lies one base from this, so it may be a read error. Samples came from axillary lymph nodes draining the breast cancer. This sample was taken from a study of breast tumors, draining lymph nodes, adjacent tissues. Whole-study findings and limits: Tumors had less TCR diversity than lymph nodes, more than nontumor tissue. Data fit most tumor T cells coming from lymph node, expanding in tumor.

The V and J ends lost 5 bases and 5 bases respectively, with 6 bases between them. Germline V lookup: CDR1 MNHEY, CDR2 SVGAGI. The CDR3 extends over 12 amino acids. Using its own MiXCR run on the multiplex PCR reads, TCRdb lists one record per CDR3 protein. This sample carries some 170,000 distinct CDR3 sequences, approximately 30% of them seen once, and the ten largest clones take over 3.5%. The genes are TRBV6-5 and TRBJ2-2; D is unclear. The receptor was isolated from a female donor with breast cancer. Some clones in this sample may be carry-over from other donors' samples. Sequenced sample: axillary lymph node tissue. As DNA, the CDR3 is TGTGCCAGCAGTCACCCTACCGGGGAGCTGTTTTTT. Protein product: CASSHPTGELFF.